The present T cell receptor beta chain was sequenced within a study of OX40 agonist ivuxolimab in advanced cancers. Whole-study results and caveats: Clonal expansion in partial responders at 0.1-3.0 mg/kg ranked among the lowest. Average numbers of expanded clones were greater in CD8+ T cells than in CD4+.

Using immunoSEQ multiplex PCR, the repertoire was profiled, and TCRdb retains in-frame clones only, with some absent. The sample includes approximately 100,000 clones, about nine tenths of them seen just once. This clone was counted between two and nine times. The antigen remains undetermined. The CDR3 has 15 residues. CDR1 is SEHNR, CDR2 FQNEAQ, per germline (reference sequence). V dropped 5 bases and J dropped 4 bases, with 16 bases sitting between them. The sequence was collected from an adult with an advanced solid tumor such as melanoma, head and neck, liver or kidney cancer. Material: CD4+ or CD8+ T cells sorted from blood, obtained in a trial of the OX40 agonist ivuxolimab. The chain uses TRBV7-9 and TRBJ2-3; possibly TRBD1 or TRBD2 for D (5 bases each). The CDR3, as DNA: TGTGCCAGCAGCGGATTGAGGGGTGCGGCAGATACGCAGTATTTT. This encodes CASSGLRGAADTQYF.